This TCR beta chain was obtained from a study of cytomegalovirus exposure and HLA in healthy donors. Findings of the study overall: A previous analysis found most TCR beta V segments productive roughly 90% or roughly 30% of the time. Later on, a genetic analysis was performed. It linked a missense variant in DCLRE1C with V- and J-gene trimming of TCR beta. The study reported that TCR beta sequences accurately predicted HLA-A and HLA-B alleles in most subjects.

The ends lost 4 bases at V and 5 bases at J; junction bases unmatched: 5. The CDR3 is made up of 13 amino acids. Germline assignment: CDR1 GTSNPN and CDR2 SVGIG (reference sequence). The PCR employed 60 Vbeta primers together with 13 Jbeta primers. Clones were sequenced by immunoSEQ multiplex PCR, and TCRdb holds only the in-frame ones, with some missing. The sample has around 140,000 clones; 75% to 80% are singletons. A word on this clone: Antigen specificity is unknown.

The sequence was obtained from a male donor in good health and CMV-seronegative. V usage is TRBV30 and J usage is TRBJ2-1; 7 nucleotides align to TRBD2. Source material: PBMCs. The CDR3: CAWIAGLDNEQFF. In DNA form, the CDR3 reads TGTGCCTGGATAGCCGGACTAGACAATGAGCAGTTCTTC. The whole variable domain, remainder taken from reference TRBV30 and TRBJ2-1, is SQTIHQWPATLVQPVGSPLSLECTVEGTSNPNLYWYRQAAGRGLQLLFYSVGIGQISSEVPQNLSASRPQDRQFILSSKKLLLSDSGFYLCAWIAGLDNEQFFGPGTRLTVL.